This T cell receptor (beta chain) was obtained from a study of low-dose radiotherapy and immunotherapy resistance in tumors. Primers targeting TRAV and TRBV primed first-strand cDNA, covering alpha and beta chains. Both a constant-region primer and a V-primer adapter served to amplify TCRs across 15 to 25 PCR cycles. TCRdb re-derived calls from the reads in MiXCR, one entry per CDR3 protein. The top ten clones hold just under 9.5% of a sample with some 38,000 distinct CDR3 sequences, roughly 20% of them seen once. Germline V gene data show CDR1 as GTSNPN and CDR2 as SVGIG (reference sequence). Deletions cut 3 bases from V and 2 bases from J, with 11 bases between. The CDR3 is 14 residues long. The sample's time point: after trial treatment. The treatment denotes: LDRT plus nivolumab, ipilimumab, low-dose cyclophosphamide and aspirin (RACIN trial). This clonotype appeared many times.

The TCR comes from a female donor with ovarian cancer. This chain connects TRBV30 to TRBJ1-3; D gene unclear. The sample was PBMCs, taken after low-dose radiotherapy plus immunotherapy. CDR3 residues: CAWSDPWAGNTIYF. CDR3 coding DNA: TGTGCCTGGAGCGACCCGTGGGCTGGAAACACCATATATTTT.